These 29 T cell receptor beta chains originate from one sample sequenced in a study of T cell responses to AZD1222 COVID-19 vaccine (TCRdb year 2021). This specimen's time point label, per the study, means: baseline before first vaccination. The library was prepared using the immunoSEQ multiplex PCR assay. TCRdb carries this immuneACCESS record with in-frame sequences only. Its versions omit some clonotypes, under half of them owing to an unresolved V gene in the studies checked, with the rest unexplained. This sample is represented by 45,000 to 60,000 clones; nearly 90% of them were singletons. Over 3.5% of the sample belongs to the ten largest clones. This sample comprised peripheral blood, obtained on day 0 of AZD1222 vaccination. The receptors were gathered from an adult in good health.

CDR3 in amino acids: CSPGPQETQYF. The CDR3 DNA reads as TGCAGTCCCGGGCCCCAAGAGACCCAGTACTTC. V usage is TRBV20-1 and J usage is TRBJ2-5; no clear D gene. CDR3 length equals 11 residues. The germline V gene encodes CDR1 DFQATT and CDR2 SNEGSKA (reference sequence). V lost 8 bases and J 1 base, leaving 8 bases between the germline ends.

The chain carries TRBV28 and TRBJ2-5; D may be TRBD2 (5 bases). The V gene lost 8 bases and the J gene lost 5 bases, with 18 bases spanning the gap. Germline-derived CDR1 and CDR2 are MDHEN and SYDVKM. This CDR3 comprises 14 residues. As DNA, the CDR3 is TGTGCCAGCGGGGATCGGGGATTGGGGGAGACCCAGTACTTC. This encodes CASGDRGLGETQYF.

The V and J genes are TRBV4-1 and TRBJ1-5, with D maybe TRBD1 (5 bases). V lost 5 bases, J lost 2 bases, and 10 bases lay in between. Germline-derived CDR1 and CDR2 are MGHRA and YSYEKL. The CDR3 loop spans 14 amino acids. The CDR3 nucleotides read TGCGCCAGCAGCAACACGGGGGGCAATCAGCCCCAGCATTTT. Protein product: CASSNTGGNQPQHF.

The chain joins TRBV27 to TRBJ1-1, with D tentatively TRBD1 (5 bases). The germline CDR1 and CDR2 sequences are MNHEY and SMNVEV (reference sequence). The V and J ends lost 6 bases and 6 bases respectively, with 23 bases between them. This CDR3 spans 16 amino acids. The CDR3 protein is CASSPTGRGGDSEAFF. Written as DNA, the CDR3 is TGTGCCAGCAGCCCGACCGGGAGGGGAGGTGATTCTGAAGCTTTCTTT.

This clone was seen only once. The CDR3 region has the DNA TGTGCCAGCAGTACAGGGGCCGGGGAGCTGTTTTTT. As protein: CASSTGAGELFF. The genes are TRBV27 and TRBJ2-2, with 7 bases matching TRBD1. The germline V gene has CDR1 MNHEY and CDR2 SMNVEV (reference sequence). CDR3 size: 12 residues. The junction had 0 bases not matched to a gene; V was cut back by 5 bases and J by 6 bases.

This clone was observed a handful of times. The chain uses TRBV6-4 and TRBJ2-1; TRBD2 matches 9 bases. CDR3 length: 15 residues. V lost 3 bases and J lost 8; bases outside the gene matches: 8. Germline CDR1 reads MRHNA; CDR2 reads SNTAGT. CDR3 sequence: CASSDTAGGPHEQFF. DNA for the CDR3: TGTGCCAGCAGTGATACTGCGGGGGGGCCCCATGAGCAGTTCTTC.

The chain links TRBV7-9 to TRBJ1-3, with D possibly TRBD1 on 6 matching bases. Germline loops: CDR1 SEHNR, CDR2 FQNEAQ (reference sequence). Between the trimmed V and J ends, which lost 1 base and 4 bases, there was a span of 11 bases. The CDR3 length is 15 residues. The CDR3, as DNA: TGTGCCAGCAGCTTAGTACAGGGAGCCGGAAACACCATATATTTT. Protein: CASSLVQGAGNTIYF. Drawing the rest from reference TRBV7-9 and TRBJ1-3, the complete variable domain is DTGVSQNPRHKITKRGQNVTFRCDPISEHNRLYWYRQTLGQGPEFLTYFQNEAQLEKSRLLSDRFSAERPKGSFSTLEIQRTEQGDSAMYLCASSLVQGAGNTIYFGEGSWLTVV.

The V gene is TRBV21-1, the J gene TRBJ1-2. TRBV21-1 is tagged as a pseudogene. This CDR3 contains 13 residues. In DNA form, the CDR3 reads TGTGCCAGCAGCCACGCAGCTCTCCCTGGCTACACCTTC. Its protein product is CASSHAALPGYTF.

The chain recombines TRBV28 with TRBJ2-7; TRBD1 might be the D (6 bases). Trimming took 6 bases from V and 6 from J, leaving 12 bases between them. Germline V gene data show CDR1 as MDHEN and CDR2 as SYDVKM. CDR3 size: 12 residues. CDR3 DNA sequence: TGTGCCAGCAGACTACAGGGTGGCGAGCAGTACTTC. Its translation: CASRLQGGEQYF.

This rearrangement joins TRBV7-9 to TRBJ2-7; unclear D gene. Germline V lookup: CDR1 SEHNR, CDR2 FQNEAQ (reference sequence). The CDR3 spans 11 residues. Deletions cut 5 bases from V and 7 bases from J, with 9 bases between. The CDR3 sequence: CASSSSSEQYF. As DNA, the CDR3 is TGTGCCAGCAGCAGTAGTAGTGAGCAGTACTTC.

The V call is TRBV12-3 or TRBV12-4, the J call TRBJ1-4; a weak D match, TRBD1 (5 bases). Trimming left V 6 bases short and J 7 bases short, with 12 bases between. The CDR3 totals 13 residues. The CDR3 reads CASRLQGSEKLFF. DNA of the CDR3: TGTGCCAGCAGGCTCCAGGGCAGTGAAAAACTGTTTTTT.

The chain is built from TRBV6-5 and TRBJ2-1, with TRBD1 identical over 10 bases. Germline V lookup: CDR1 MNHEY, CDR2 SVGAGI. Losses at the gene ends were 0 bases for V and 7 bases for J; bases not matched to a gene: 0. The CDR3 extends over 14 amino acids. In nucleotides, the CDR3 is TGTGCCAGCAGTTACTCGGGACAGGGGAATGAGCAGTTCTTC. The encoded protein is CASSYSGQGNEQFF.

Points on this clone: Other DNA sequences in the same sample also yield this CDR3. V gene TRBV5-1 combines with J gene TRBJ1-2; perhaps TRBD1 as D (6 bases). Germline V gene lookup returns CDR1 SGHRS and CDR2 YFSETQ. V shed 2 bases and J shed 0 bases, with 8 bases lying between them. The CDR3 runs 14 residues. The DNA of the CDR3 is TGCGCCAGCAGCTTAGGGGGGACTAACTATGGCTACACCTTC. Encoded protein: CASSLGGTNYGYTF.

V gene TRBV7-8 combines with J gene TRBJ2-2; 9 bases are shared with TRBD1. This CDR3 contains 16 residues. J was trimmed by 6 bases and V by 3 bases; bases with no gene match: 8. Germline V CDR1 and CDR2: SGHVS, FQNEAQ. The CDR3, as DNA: TGTGCCAGCAGCTTTACAGGGGGCTTGAGCTCCGGGGAGCTGTTTTTT. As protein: CASSFTGGLSSGELFF.

This CDR3 reads CASSLGRVSGYSTEQYF. DNA for the CDR3: TGTGCCAGCAGCTTAGGGAGGGTTTCGGGGTACTCTACCGAGCAGTACTTC. The chain uses TRBV11-2 and TRBJ2-7; D is possibly TRBD2 (6 bases). CDR1 and CDR2 (germline): SGHAT, FQNNGV. This CDR3 contains 17 residues. Trimming took 1 base from V and 6 from J, leaving 22 bases between them.

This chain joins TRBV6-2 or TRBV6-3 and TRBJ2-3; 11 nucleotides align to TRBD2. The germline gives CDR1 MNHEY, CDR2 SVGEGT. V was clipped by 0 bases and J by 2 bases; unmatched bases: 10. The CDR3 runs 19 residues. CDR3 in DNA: TGTGCCAGCAGTTACTCCGTAGCGGGGGGGCAGACACACACAGATACGCAGTATTTT. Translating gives CASSYSVAGGQTHTDTQYF.

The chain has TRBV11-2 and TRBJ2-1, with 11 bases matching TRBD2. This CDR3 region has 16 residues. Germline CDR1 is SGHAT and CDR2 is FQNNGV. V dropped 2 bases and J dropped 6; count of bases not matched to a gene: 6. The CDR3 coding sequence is TGTGCCAGCAGCTTAAGGAGACTAGCGGGGAGCAATGAGCAGTTCTTC. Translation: CASSLRRLAGSNEQFF.

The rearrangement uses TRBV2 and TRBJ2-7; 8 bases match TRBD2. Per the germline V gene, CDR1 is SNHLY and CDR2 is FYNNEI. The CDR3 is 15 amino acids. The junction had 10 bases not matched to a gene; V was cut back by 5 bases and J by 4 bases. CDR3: CASSYGGLETYEQYF. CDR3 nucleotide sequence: TGTGCCAGCAGTTACGGGGGACTAGAGACGTACGAGCAGTACTTC.

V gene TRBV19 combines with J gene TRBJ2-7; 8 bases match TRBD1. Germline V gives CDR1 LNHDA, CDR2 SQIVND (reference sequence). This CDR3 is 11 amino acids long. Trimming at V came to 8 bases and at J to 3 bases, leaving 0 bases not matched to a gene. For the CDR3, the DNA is TGTGCCAGTGGACAGGGCTACGAGCAGTACTTC. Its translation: CASGQGYEQYF.

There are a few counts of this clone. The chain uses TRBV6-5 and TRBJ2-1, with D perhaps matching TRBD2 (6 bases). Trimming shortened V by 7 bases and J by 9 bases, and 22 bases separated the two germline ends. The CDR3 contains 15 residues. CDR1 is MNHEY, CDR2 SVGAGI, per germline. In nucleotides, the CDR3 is TGTGCCAGCACCAAACGGGGGTTGACTTCGGGTGAGCAGTTCTTC. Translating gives CASTKRGLTSGEQFF.

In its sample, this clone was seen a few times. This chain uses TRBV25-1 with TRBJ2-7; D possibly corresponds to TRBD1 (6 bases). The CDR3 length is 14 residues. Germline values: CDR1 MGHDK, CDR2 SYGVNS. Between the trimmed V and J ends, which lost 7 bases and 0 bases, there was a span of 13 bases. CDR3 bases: TGTGCCAGCACCAAGGGGACAAACTCCTACGAGCAGTACTTC. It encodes CASTKGTNSYEQYF.

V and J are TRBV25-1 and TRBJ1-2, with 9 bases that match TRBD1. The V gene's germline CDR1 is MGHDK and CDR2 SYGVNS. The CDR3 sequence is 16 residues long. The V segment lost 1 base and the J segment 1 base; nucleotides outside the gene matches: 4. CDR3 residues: CASSESGTGLNYGYTF. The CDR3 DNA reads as TGTGCCAGCAGTGAATCCGGGACAGGGCTTAACTATGGCTACACCTTC.

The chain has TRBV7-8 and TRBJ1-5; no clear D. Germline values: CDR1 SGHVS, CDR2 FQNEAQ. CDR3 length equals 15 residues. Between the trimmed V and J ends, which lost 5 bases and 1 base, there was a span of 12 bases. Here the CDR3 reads CASSMDFGSNQPQHF. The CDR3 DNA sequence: TGTGCCAGCAGCATGGACTTCGGGAGCAATCAGCCCCAGCATTTT.

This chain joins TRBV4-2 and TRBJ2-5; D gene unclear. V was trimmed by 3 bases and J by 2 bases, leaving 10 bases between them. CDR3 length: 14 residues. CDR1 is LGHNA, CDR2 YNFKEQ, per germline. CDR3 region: CASSQSGPQETQYF. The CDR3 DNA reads TGTGCCAGCAGCCAGTCCGGGCCTCAAGAGACCCAGTACTTC.

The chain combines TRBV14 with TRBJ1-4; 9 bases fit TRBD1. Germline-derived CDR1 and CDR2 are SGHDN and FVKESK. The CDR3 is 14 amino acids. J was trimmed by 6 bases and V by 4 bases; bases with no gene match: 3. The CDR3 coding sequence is TGTGCCAGCAGCCCGAGGACAGGGGATGAAAAACTGTTTTTT. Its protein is CASSPRTGDEKLFF.

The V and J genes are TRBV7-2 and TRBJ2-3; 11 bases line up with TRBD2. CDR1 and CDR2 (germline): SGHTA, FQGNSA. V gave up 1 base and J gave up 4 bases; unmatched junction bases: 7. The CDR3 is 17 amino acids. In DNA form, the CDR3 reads TGTGCCAGCAGCTTAGTAGGAGTTAGCGGGGGGGCAGATACGCAGTATTTT. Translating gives CASSLVGVSGGADTQYF.

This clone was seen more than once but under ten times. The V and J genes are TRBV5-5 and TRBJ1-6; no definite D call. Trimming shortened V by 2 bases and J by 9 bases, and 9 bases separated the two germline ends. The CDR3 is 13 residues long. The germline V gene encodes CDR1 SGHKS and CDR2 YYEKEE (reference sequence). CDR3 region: CASSFRWSSPLHF. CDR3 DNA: TGTGCCAGCAGCTTCCGTTGGTCTTCACCCCTCCACTTT.

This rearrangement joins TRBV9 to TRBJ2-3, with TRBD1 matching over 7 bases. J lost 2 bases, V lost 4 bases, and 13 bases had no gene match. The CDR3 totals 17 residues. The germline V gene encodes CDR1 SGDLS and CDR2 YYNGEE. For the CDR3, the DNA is TGTGCCAGCAGCTCCCCCCCGGGACAGTCCTACACAGATACGCAGTATTTT. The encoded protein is CASSSPPGQSYTDTQYF.

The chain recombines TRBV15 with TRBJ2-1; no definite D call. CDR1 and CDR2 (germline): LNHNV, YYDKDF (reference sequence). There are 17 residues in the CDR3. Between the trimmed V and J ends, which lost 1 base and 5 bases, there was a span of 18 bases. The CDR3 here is CATSRARWEQRDNEQFF. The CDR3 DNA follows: TGTGCCACCAGCAGAGCGCGATGGGAACAGCGTGACAATGAGCAGTTCTTC. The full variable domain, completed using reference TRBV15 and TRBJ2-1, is DAMVIQNPRYQVTQFGKPVTLSCSQTLNHNVMYWYQQKSSQAPKLLFHYYDKDFNNEADTPDNFQSRRPNTSFCFLDIRSPGLGDTAMYLCATSRARWEQRDNEQFFGPGTRLTVL.